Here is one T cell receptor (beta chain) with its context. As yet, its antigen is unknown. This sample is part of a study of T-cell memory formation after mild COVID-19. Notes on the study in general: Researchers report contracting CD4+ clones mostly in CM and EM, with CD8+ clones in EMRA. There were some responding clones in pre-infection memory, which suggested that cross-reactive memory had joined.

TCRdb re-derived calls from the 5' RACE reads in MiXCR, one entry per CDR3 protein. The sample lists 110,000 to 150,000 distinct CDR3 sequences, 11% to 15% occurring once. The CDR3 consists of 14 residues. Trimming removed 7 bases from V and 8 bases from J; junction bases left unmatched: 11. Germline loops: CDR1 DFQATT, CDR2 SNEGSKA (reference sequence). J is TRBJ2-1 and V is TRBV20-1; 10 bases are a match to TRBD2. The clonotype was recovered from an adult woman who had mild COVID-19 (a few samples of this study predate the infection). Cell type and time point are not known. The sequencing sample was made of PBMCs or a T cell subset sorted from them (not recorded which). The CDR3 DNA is TGCAGTGGGAAGCGGGAGGGAAGGTTCCATGAGCAGTTCTTC. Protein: CSGKREGRFHEQFF.